Listed below are T cell receptor beta chains from one sample, sequenced in a study of control samples from healthy donors and cancer patients. Using immunoSEQ multiplex PCR, the repertoire was profiled, and TCRdb retains in-frame clones only, with some absent. This table holds some 210,000 clones, 90% to 95% found once. The material sequenced was blood. All receptors come from a young man in good health. The CDR3 runs from the conserved cysteine through the conserved F or W. A D gene is named only where the DNA matches it firmly. Clone size is shown for a subset of rows, as once, few, many or a class of expanded clone.

D gene: .; clone size: .; V gene: TRBV11-2; J gene: TRBJ1-1; CDR3 protein: CASSTREGTEAFF; CDR3 DNA: TGTGCCAGCAGCACCAGGGAGGGGACTGAAGCTTTCTTT
D gene: TRBD1; clone size: .; V gene: TRBV19; J gene: TRBJ1-3; CDR3 protein: CASSIDRGYNTIYF; CDR3 DNA: TGTGCCAGTAGTATCGACAGGGGGTACAACACCATATATTTT
D gene: .; clone size: .; V gene: TRBV11-2; J gene: TRBJ2-1; CDR3 protein: CASSRSDWGEQFF; CDR3 DNA: TGTGCCAGCAGCCGATCTGACTGGGGTGAGCAGTTCTTC
D gene: .; clone size: .; V gene: TRBV9; J gene: TRBJ2-7; CDR3 protein: CASSVSGRADEQYF; CDR3 DNA: TGTGCCAGCAGCGTAAGCGGCAGGGCGGACGAGCAGTACTTC
D gene: .; clone size: .; V gene: TRBV29-1; J gene: TRBJ2-2; CDR3 protein: CSVNLGGGHTGELFF; CDR3 DNA: TGCAGCGTAAACCTGGGAGGGGGCCACACCGGGGAGCTGTTTTTT
D gene: .; clone size: .; V gene: TRBV11-2; J gene: TRBJ1-1; CDR3 protein: CASSASMGENTEAFF; CDR3 DNA: TGTGCCAGCAGCGCTTCAATGGGGGAGAACACTGAAGCTTTCTTT
D gene: .; clone size: .; V gene: TRBV6-1; J gene: TRBJ2-2; CDR3 protein: CASSESDNPGELFF; CDR3 DNA: TGTGCCAGCAGTGAATCGGACAACCCCGGGGAGCTGTTTTTT
D gene: TRBD1; clone size: .; V gene: TRBV10-3; J gene: TRBJ1-1; CDR3 protein: CAISEFDRGNTEAFF; CDR3 DNA: TGTGCCATCAGTGAGTTTGACAGGGGAAACACTGAAGCTTTCTTT
D gene: .; clone size: .; V gene: TRBV29-1; J gene: TRBJ1-1; CDR3 protein: CSAHPRDDASSEAFF; CDR3 DNA: TGCAGCGCCCACCCCAGGGATGACGCCTCCTCTGAAGCTTTCTTT
D gene: TRBD1; clone size: .; V gene: TRBV5-5; J gene: TRBJ1-5; CDR3 protein: CASSLEGQAPLSNQPQHF; CDR3 DNA: TGTGCCAGCAGCTTGGAGGGACAGGCGCCCCTTAGCAATCAGCCCCAGCATTTT
D gene: TRBD1; clone size: few; V gene: TRBV2; J gene: TRBJ1-5; CDR3 protein: CASTWTGSNQPQHF; CDR3 DNA: TGTGCCAGCACGTGGACAGGGAGCAATCAGCCCCAGCATTTT
D gene: .; clone size: few; V gene: TRBV15; J gene: TRBJ2-3; CDR3 protein: CATKLGTTDTQYF; CDR3 DNA: TGTGCCACCAAGCTAGGGACCACAGATACGCAGTATTTT
D gene: TRBD1; clone size: .; V gene: TRBV19; J gene: TRBJ1-2; CDR3 protein: CASSPDRLDGYTF; CDR3 DNA: TGTGCCAGTAGTCCGGACAGGCTGGATGGCTACACCTTC
D gene: .; clone size: .; V gene: TRBV19; J gene: TRBJ1-5; CDR3 protein: CASSIGNSNQPQHF; CDR3 DNA: TGTGCCAGTAGTATAGGGAATAGCAATCAGCCCCAGCATTTT